This T cell receptor beta chain was retrieved from a study of PD-L1 blockade in urothelial cancer. With 1 base removed from V and 4 bases from J, the gap between germline ends came to 6 bases. CDR3 length: 12 amino acids. Germline values: CDR1 GTSNPN, CDR2 SVGIG (reference sequence). Repertoires were generated with immunoSEQ multiplex PCR, while TCRdb's copy carries only in-frame clones and drops some. In the table there are around 66,000 clones, more than 70% of which are singletons. Documented time point: peripheral blood 6 weeks after treatment start. This chain uses TRBV30 with TRBJ2-3; D remains ambiguous. The sequencing used PBMCs, collected around atezolizumab (anti-PD-L1) treatment. The receptor's source is a man aged 55 to 70 with urothelial cancer. CDR3 nucleotides: TGTGCCTGGAGTGAACTTCCAGATACGCAGTATTTT. Translating gives CAWSELPDTQYF.